This paragraph reports one T cell receptor (beta chain). Its target is not known. TCRdb reprocessed the 5' RACE reads with MiXCR, giving one entry per CDR3 protein. Of some 600,000 distinct CDR3 sequences in the sample, roughly an eighth were seen once. V was clipped by 3 bases and J by 2 bases, with 16 bases between them. CDR3 size: 16 residues. Germline V gene sequence: CDR1 SGHTA, CDR2 FQGNSA. These data are taken from a study of T cells after yellow fever vaccination. Study conclusions and caveats: Detected again after the booster were most primary-vaccination clones, at 95% to 98% CD4 and approximately 90% CD8. Shared CD4/CD8 clonotypes were a small share, likely from convergent recombination.

V is TRBV7-2 and J is TRBJ2-5; tentatively, D is TRBD2 (5 bases). This specimen was PBMCs, taken on the day of the yellow fever booster vaccination. The clonotype comes from a man aged 25-40 years who received the YFV17D yellow fever vaccine. The CDR3 spells CASSFSTGSNQETQYF. DNA for the CDR3: TGTGCCAGCAGCTTTAGCACGGGATCGAATCAAGAGACCCAGTACTTC.